This T cell receptor beta chain was observed in a study of blood T cell repertoires in COVID-19. Study context: The study drew acute and convalescent COVID-19 samples from the United States, Italy and Spain. T cells, B-cell-depleted T cells, or PBMCs supplied cDNA or gDNA.

Germline assignment: CDR1 MNHEY and CDR2 SVGAGI. The CDR3 runs 15 residues. V lost 6 bases to trimming and J lost 0 bases; unmatched junction nucleotides: 4. Seattle patient enrollment occurred during active infection, with longitudinal follow-up thereafter. In the original workflow: Nucleated cell counts were estimated from reference gene primer amplification. Profiled with immunoSEQ multiplex PCR; TCRdb holds only in-frame clones, not every one. From that table come the V and J calls and clone size; the DNA was used to work out D and trimming. Altogether 250,000 to 400,000 clones are present, roughly 90% being singletons, with the ten largest covering less than 3.5%.

The TCR originated in a woman aged 25 to 39 with COVID-19, enrolled during active disease. The chain links TRBV6-5 to TRBJ2-3; the match to TRBD2 covers 9 bases. Sequenced material: peripheral blood. Here the CDR3 reads CASRRTSDSTDTQYF. In DNA form, the CDR3 reads TGTGCCAGCAGAAGGACTAGCGATAGCACAGATACGCAGTATTTT.